This T cell receptor beta chain came from a study of T cell responses to AZD1222 COVID-19 vaccine. General study results and limits: In all cases, repertoires were sampled only after the peak T cell response.

Of note for this clone: What it recognizes is unknown.

Looked up from germline, CDR1 is ENHRY and CDR2 is SYGVKD. V was shortened by 2 bases and J by 2 bases, with 9 bases between the two germline ends. This CDR3 spans 14 amino acids. The repertoire was sequenced with immunoSEQ multiplex PCR; TCRdb's copy has only in-frame clones and lacks some. The sample carries 120,000 or so clones, over 75% recorded once. The specimen was peripheral blood, collected on day 0 of AZD1222 vaccination. The clonotype originates from an adult in good health. The J gene is TRBJ2-5, the V gene TRBV10-3; possible D gene TRBD1, 6 bases. The CDR3 loop reads CAISEPGQQETQYF. The CDR3 nucleotides read TGTGCCATCAGTGAGCCTGGACAGCAAGAGACCCAGTACTTC.